Reported below is one T cell receptor beta chain. These data are taken from a study of blood T cell repertoires in COVID-19. Whole-study context: The samples span acute and convalescent COVID-19 from the United States, Italy and Spain. PBMCs, B-cell-depleted T cells, or T cells provided the cDNA or gDNA that made up the material.

Per the study methods: Amplification from reference gene primers served as the basis for estimated nucleated cell counts. Sequenced by immunoSEQ multiplex PCR; TCRdb stores in-frame clones only, minus some. D and trimming come from the DNA, and the V and J calls and clone size come from that table. This table holds 250,000 to 300,000 clones, 81% found once. Germline CDR1 is SGHRS and CDR2 is YFSETQ. This CDR3 spans 14 amino acids. J gave up 5 bases and V 0 bases, and 3 bases lay outside the gene matches. This chain links TRBV5-1 with TRBJ2-5; 8 nucleotides match TRBD2. The clonotype comes from a woman between 55 and 75 years old with active or convalescent COVID-19. Material: peripheral blood. In DNA form, the CDR3 reads TGCGCCAGCAGCTTGGAAGCGGGGGTGGAGACCCAGTACTTC. As protein: CASSLEAGVETQYF.